Shown below are 14 T cell receptor beta chains from a single sample sequenced in a study of T-cell reconstitution after alpha-beta-depleted transplantation in children. Unique molecular identifiers were built into the TCRbeta library. TCRdb reprocessed the PCR reads via MiXCR and lists one record per CDR3 protein. The top ten hold roughly 4% of the sample, which has over 550,000 distinct CDR3 sequences, roughly 10% seen once. Material: PBMCs from the stem cell graft donor, obtained from the stem cell graft. The receptors here all came from a human donor who donated a stem cell graft to a child with acute myeloid leukemia.

This clonotype was picked up many times. The chain carries TRBV5-1 and TRBJ2-2; D unclear. From germline, CDR1 is SGHRS and CDR2 YFSETQ. The CDR3 is 13 amino acids. V gave up 0 bases and J gave up 5 bases, with 5 bases separating them. The CDR3 loop is CASSLEATGELFF. The CDR3, as DNA: TGCGCCAGCAGCTTGGAGGCGACCGGGGAGCTGTTTTTT.

The chain uses TRBV2 and TRBJ1-5; weak D call: TRBD1 (6 bases). The germline V and J ends were trimmed by 11 bases and 5 bases, with 19 bases remaining between them. The CDR3 loop spans 14 amino acids. Germline V gene data show CDR1 as SNHLY and CDR2 as FYNNEI. The CDR3 nucleotides read TGTGCCTTCTGTCCTCGGGGGGCGCATCAGCCCCAGCATTTT. Translated: CAFCPRGAHQPQHF.

The chain recombines TRBV20-1 with TRBJ2-1, with 8 bases lining up with TRBD2. The length of the CDR3 is 18 residues. Germline V gene data show CDR1 as DFQATT and CDR2 as SNEGSKA (reference sequence). With 0 bases clipped from V and 0 bases from J, the junction kept 10 bases outside the gene matches. This CDR3 reads CSARDTGGGYSSYNEQFF. The CDR3 DNA reads TGCAGTGCTAGAGATACGGGAGGGGGATACAGCTCCTACAATGAGCAGTTCTTC.

The genes are TRBV20-1 and TRBJ2-7; 7 bases agree with TRBD1. The junction had 13 bases not matched to a gene; V was cut back by 5 bases and J by 3 bases. Germline V CDR1 and CDR2: DFQATT, SNEGSKA (reference sequence). This CDR3 region has 15 residues. The CDR3, as DNA: TGCAGTGCTTCACTACCTCGGGACAGCTTCTACGAGCAGTACTTC. This encodes CSASLPRDSFYEQYF.

The sample holds many counts of this clonotype. V and J are TRBV20-1 and TRBJ1-1; 8 positions agree with TRBD1. Germline CDR1 DFQATT, CDR2 SNEGSKA (reference sequence). This CDR3 spans 12 amino acids. V dropped 7 bases and J dropped 3; count of bases not matched to a gene: 4. CDR3 bases: TGCAGTGGGCAACAGGGGGACACTGAAGCTTTCTTT. This gives the protein CSGQQGDTEAFF.

This clonotype was seen at least ten times. V usage is TRBV28 and J usage is TRBJ2-5; TRBD1 or TRBD2 may be the D gene (5 bases each). This CDR3 has 14 amino acids. The germline CDR1 and CDR2 sequences are MDHEN and SYDVKM. V was trimmed by 5 bases and J by 6 bases, leaving 16 bases between them. CDR3 in DNA: TGTGCCAGCAGTGCCCGGGACCGTAAAAAGACCCAGTACTTC. This translates into CASSARDRKKTQYF. Using reference TRBV28 and TRBJ2-5 for the parts outside the CDR3, the full variable domain is DVKVTQSSRYLVKRTGEKVFLECVQDMDHENMFWYRQDPGLGLRLIYFSYDVKMKEKGDIPEGYSVSREKKERFSLILESASTNQTSMYLCASSARDRKKTQYFGPGTRLLVL.

This clonotype has ten or more counts. This chain uses TRBV20-1 with TRBJ1-1; TRBD1 agrees at 9 bases. Germline CDR1 and CDR2: DFQATT and SNEGSKA (reference sequence). V lost 0 bases and J lost 3; bases outside the gene matches: 14. CDR3 length: 18 amino acids. DNA for the CDR3: TGCAGTGCTAGAGATCGTGGACAGGGGTACGGGGTCGACACTGAAGCTTTCTTT. Its protein product is CSARDRGQGYGVDTEAFF.

This clonotype was recorded at least ten times. This chain joins TRBV19 and TRBJ2-7; 8 bases agree with TRBD2. Germline values: CDR1 LNHDA, CDR2 SQIVND (reference sequence). There are 14 residues in the CDR3. V gave up 3 bases and J gave up 6 bases; unmatched junction bases: 7. The chain's CDR3 is CASSIRAGVGEQYF. Here the CDR3 DNA reads TGTGCCAGTAGTATTAGAGCGGGAGTAGGCGAGCAGTACTTC.

V is TRBV3-1 and J is TRBJ2-1; D possibly corresponds to TRBD2 (5 bases). From germline, CDR1 is LGHDT and CDR2 YNNKEL (reference sequence). The CDR3 covers 15 residues. Trimming left V 4 bases short and J 6 bases short, with 16 bases between. The CDR3 loop reads CASSPRRGRVNEQFF. Written as DNA, the CDR3 is TGTGCCAGCAGCCCTAGGAGAGGGAGAGTCAATGAGCAGTTCTTC.

This clonotype was observed at least ten times. The V call is TRBV29-1, the J call TRBJ1-1; 10 nucleotides line up with TRBD1. The CDR3 sequence is 14 residues long. The germline V gene has CDR1 SQVTM and CDR2 ANQGSEA. Germline trimming cut 7 bases from V and 5 bases from J; bases unmatched to any gene: 10. CDR3: CSAGDRGYGTEAFF. The CDR3 bases are TGCAGCGCTGGGGACAGGGGATATGGGACTGAAGCTTTCTTT.

J is TRBJ2-5 and V is TRBV11-2; either TRBD1 or TRBD2 may supply D (5 bases each). The CDR3 runs 15 residues. Trimming took 1 base from V and 9 from J, leaving 18 bases between them. Germline CDR1 SGHAT, CDR2 FQNNGV. This CDR3 is CASSLASGTPIAQYF. CDR3 DNA: TGTGCCAGCAGCTTAGCGTCCGGGACCCCAATTGCCCAGTACTTC.

This clonotype has just a few counts. V and J are TRBV12-3 or TRBV12-4 and TRBJ1-1; the D is unclear. Between the trimmed V and J ends, which lost 6 bases and 9 bases, there was a span of 17 bases. CDR3 length: 13 amino acids. The CDR3 bases are TGTGCCAGCAGGGCATGGATTAGCTTACAAGCTTTCTTT. Its translation: CASRAWISLQAFF.

This chain uses TRBV11-3 with TRBJ2-2; D is uncertain. Germline V gives CDR1 SGHNT, CDR2 YENEEA. The CDR3 totals 16 residues. Trimming left V 1 base short and J 3 bases short, with 12 bases between. CDR3 sequence (DNA): TGTGCCAGCAGCTTAGGAGGACGGACCCACACCGGGGAGCTGTTTTTT. This encodes CASSLGGRTHTGELFF.

This clonotype was seen at least ten times. Germline is not matched at one junction end, which may reflect a read error. V and J are TRBV3-1 and TRBJ2-2, with D possibly TRBD1 on 5 matching bases. The CDR3 is made up of 16 amino acids. Germline V gives CDR1 LGHDT, CDR2 YNNKEL (reference sequence). This CDR3 is CASTMDGASNIGELFF. CDR3 nucleotides: TGTGCCAGCACCATGGATGGGGCCTCGAACATCGGGGAGCTGTTTTTT.